This passage covers 27 T cell receptor beta chains from one sample sequenced in a study of T-cell reconstitution after alpha-beta-depleted transplantation in children. Unique molecular identifiers were incorporated during preparation of the TCRbeta library. TCRdb re-analysed the PCR reads in MiXCR, keeping a single row per CDR3 protein. The sample yields over 200,000 distinct CDR3 sequences, about a tenth seen once. This sample comprised PBMCs from the stem cell graft donor, obtained from the stem cell graft. Receptor source: a human donor who donated a stem cell graft to a child with acute lymphoblastic leukemia.

This clonotype was recorded many times. DNA for the CDR3: TGCAGCGGGAAGGGAGTTGGGGCAACTAATGAAAAACTGTTTTTT. Protein sequence: CSGKGVGATNEKLFF. The chain recombines TRBV29-1 with TRBJ1-4, with D uncertain. The CDR3 is made up of 15 amino acids. The ends were cut back, 7 bases at V and 0 bases at J, with 15 bases in the middle. Germline CDR1 is SQVTM and CDR2 is ANQGSEA.

This clonotype was counted only a few times. This chain links TRBV20-1 with TRBJ2-1; 8 bases are shared with TRBD2. Germline V gene lookup returns CDR1 DFQATT and CDR2 SNEGSKA (reference sequence). Germline trimming cut 7 bases from V and 7 bases from J; bases unmatched to any gene: 15. This CDR3 is built from 15 residues. The CDR3 here is CSVLGQDGGGNEQFF. CDR3 DNA: TGCAGTGTCCTAGGGCAGGACGGCGGGGGGAATGAGCAGTTCTTC.

The table lists this clonotype with many counts. This chain connects TRBV4-3 to TRBJ2-7; D possibly corresponds to TRBD1 (6 bases). Deletions cut 1 base from V and 4 bases from J, with 14 bases between. Looked up from germline, CDR1 is LGHNA and CDR2 is YSLEER. The CDR3 extends over 15 amino acids. CDR3 region: CASSQGTGSSYEQYF. Written as DNA, the CDR3 is TGCGCCAGCAGCCAAGGCACAGGGTCTTCGTACGAGCAGTACTTC.

This clonotype showed up just a few times. This chain connects TRBV12-3 or TRBV12-4 to TRBJ1-1, with TRBD1 matching over 10 bases. The trim removed 7 bases at V and 5 bases at J, leaving 7 bases unmatched. The CDR3 is 14 amino acids. The CDR3 nucleotides read TGTGCCAGCACTTCTATGGGACAGGGGACTGAAGCTTTCTTT. Its translation: CASTSMGQGTEAFF.

This clonotype was recorded many times. The chain couples TRBV12-3 or TRBV12-4 to TRBJ1-4; D remains ambiguous. This CDR3 is 12 amino acids long. V shed 5 bases and J shed 8 bases, with 9 bases lying between them. The DNA for the CDR3 is TGTGCCAGCAGTCTCGCGTTGGAAAAACTGTTTTTT. This codes for CASSLALEKLFF.

This clonotype was found a few times. The rearrangement links TRBV6-1 to TRBJ1-2; 7 bases agree with TRBD1. Germline values: CDR1 MNHNS, CDR2 SASEGT. The CDR3 consists of 16 residues. J lost 2 bases, V lost 6 bases, and 12 bases had no gene match. CDR3 sequence reads: CASSESRTGVNYGYTF. CDR3 nucleotide sequence: TGTGCCAGCAGCGAATCTCGAACAGGGGTCAACTATGGCTACACCTTC.

This clonotype was recorded many times. The rearrangement links TRBV5-1 to TRBJ2-5; D remains unclear. The germline V and J ends were trimmed by 0 bases and 3 bases, with 12 bases remaining between them. This CDR3 has 15 residues. Germline V gives CDR1 SGHRS, CDR2 YFSETQ. CDR3 amino acids: CASSLAGSREETQYF. The DNA for the CDR3 is TGCGCCAGCAGCTTGGCCGGGTCTAGAGAAGAGACCCAGTACTTC. Full variable domain (missing parts from reference TRBV5-1 and TRBJ2-5): KAGVTQTPRYLIKTRGQQVTLSCSPISGHRSVSWYQQTPGQGLQFLFEYFSETQRNKGNFPGRFSGRQFSNSRSEMNVSTLELGDSALYLCASSLAGSREETQYFGPGTRLLVL.

This sequence joins TRBV20-1 and TRBJ1-2, with 7 bases aligning to TRBD1. The CDR3 contains 14 residues. The J segment lost 4 bases and the V segment lost 3 bases, leaving 8 bases of the junction unmatched. Germline assignment: CDR1 DFQATT and CDR2 SNEGSKA (reference sequence). CDR3 sequence reads: CSARSEGAGYGYTF. The CDR3 nucleotides are TGCAGTGCTAGGTCCGAGGGGGCAGGCTATGGCTACACCTTC.

This clonotype was seen only a few times. The gene calls are TRBV4-3 and TRBJ2-5, with 15 bases aligning to TRBD2. The CDR3 is 19 amino acids. The V and J ends lost 0 bases and 4 bases, in that order; junction bases with no gene match: 9. The V gene's germline CDR1 is LGHNA and CDR2 YSLEER. The CDR3: CASSQDIPGLAGGRETQYF. The DNA for the CDR3 is TGCGCCAGCAGCCAAGATATTCCGGGACTAGCGGGGGGTAGAGAGACCCAGTACTTC.

At least ten counts were recorded for this clonotype. This chain connects TRBV5-1 to TRBJ2-7; 7 bases match TRBD1. Per the germline V gene, CDR1 is SGHRS and CDR2 is YFSETQ. With 4 bases clipped from V and 6 bases from J, the junction kept 16 bases outside the gene matches. This CDR3 is 16 amino acids long. CDR3 sequence reads: CASSPKWDSGWGEQYF. The CDR3 DNA reads TGCGCCAGCAGCCCGAAATGGGACAGCGGTTGGGGCGAGCAGTACTTC.

This clonotype was picked up a small number of times. This may stem from a read error, because a much larger clone lies one nucleotide away. Since no conserved phenylalanine or tryptophan closes the CDR3, a read error is the likely cause. The rearrangement links TRBV3-1 to TRBJ1-2, with D possibly being TRBD1 (6 bases). Germline V CDR1 and CDR2: LGHDT, YNNKEL (reference sequence). With 3 bases removed from V and 4 bases from J, the gap between germline ends came to 12 bases. This CDR3 contains 14 residues. CDR3 sequence reads: CASSQTGSTYGYTY. The DNA for the CDR3 is TGTGCCAGCAGCCAGACAGGTTCCACCTATGGCTACACCTAC.

The chain employs TRBV7-2 and TRBJ2-7; 8 bases align to TRBD1. V lost 5 bases and J lost 2; bases outside the gene matches: 8. Per germline, CDR1 SGHTA and CDR2 FQGNSA. The CDR3 covers 15 residues. CDR3 in amino acids: CASSRGQVGTYEQYF. The CDR3 DNA reads as TGTGCCAGCAGCCGGGGACAGGTCGGGACCTACGAGCAGTACTTC. Full variable domain (rest looked up from reference TRBV7-2 and TRBJ2-7): GAGVSQSPSNKVTEKGKDVELRCDPISGHTALYWYRQSLGQGLEFLIYFQGNSAPDKSGLPSDRFSAERTGGSVSTLTIQRTQQEDSAVYLCASSRGQVGTYEQYFGPGTRLTVT.

This clonotype was seen more than once but under ten times. V usage is TRBV20-1 and J usage is TRBJ2-1, with D perhaps being TRBD1 or TRBD2 (6 bases each). V dropped 1 base and J dropped 3 bases, with 10 bases sitting between them. The germline gives CDR1 DFQATT, CDR2 SNEGSKA (reference sequence). The CDR3 length is 14 residues. CDR3 nucleotides: TGCAGTGCTAGAGGCAGGGGACTCTACAATGAGCAGTTCTTC. It yields the protein CSARGRGLYNEQFF.

The rearrangement links TRBV3-1 to TRBJ2-2; D is possibly TRBD1 or TRBD2 (5 bases each). The ends were cut back, 4 bases at V and 2 bases at J, with 11 bases in the middle. This CDR3 contains 15 residues. The V gene's germline CDR1 is LGHDT and CDR2 YNNKEL (reference sequence). The CDR3 spells CASSLGDGNTGELFF. The CDR3 nucleotides read TGTGCCAGCAGCCTTGGGGACGGAAACACCGGGGAGCTGTTTTTT.

This clonotype appeared a few times. The chain employs TRBV15 and TRBJ1-3; D unclear. The CDR3 is made up of 15 amino acids. The V gene lost 5 bases and the J gene lost 9 bases, with 20 bases spanning the gap. Germline V gene sequence: CDR1 LNHNV, CDR2 YYDKDF (reference sequence). The CDR3 DNA follows: TGTGCCACCAGCCCAATCCCACGTCCAATGAGCACCATATATTTT. This sequence encodes CATSPIPRPMSTIYF.

This clonotype was picked up a small number of times. The chain joins TRBV11-2 to TRBJ2-3, with TRBD2 matching over 11 bases. CDR3 length equals 16 residues. Germline V lookup: CDR1 SGHAT, CDR2 FQNNGV. J lost 4 bases, V lost 5 bases, and 8 bases had no gene match. The CDR3 coding sequence is TGTGCCAGCAGCGCGTCCCTTAGCGGGGGGGCAGATACGCAGTATTTT. It yields the protein CASSASLSGGADTQYF.

Ten or more counts support this clonotype. V gene TRBV6-1 combines with J gene TRBJ2-3; possibly TRBD2 for D (5 bases). The germline V gene has CDR1 MNHNS and CDR2 SASEGT. Trimming pared 7 bases from V and 1 base from J, leaving 12 bases between. The CDR3 consists of 14 residues. CDR3 coding DNA: TGTGCCAGCACGGGGTCCGGGGGCACAGATACGCAGTATTTT. Translation gives CASTGSGGTDTQYF.

This clonotype was found a few times. The chain combines TRBV12-3 or TRBV12-4 with TRBJ2-2; the match to TRBD1 covers 9 bases. Trimming removed 1 base from V and 5 bases from J; junction bases left unmatched: 2. The length of the CDR3 is 15 residues. The chain's CDR3 is CASSLGDRATGELFF. As DNA, the CDR3 is TGTGCCAGCAGTTTAGGGGACAGGGCAACCGGGGAGCTGTTTTTT.

This clonotype has only a few counts. The CDR3 region has the DNA TGCAGTGCTAGATTTGAGGGGGGCCACGAGCAGTACTTC. Its translation is CSARFEGGHEQYF. The chain recombines TRBV20-1 with TRBJ2-7, with D possibly being TRBD1 or TRBD2 (6 bases each). The CDR3 has 13 amino acids. Deletions cut 2 bases from V and 5 bases from J, with 13 bases between. Germline CDR1 is DFQATT and CDR2 is SNEGSKA (reference sequence).

This clonotype turned up a few times. V usage is TRBV20-1 and J usage is TRBJ2-5; the D gene is possibly TRBD1 (5 bases). Trimming took 6 bases from V and 5 from J, leaving 13 bases between them. CDR1 and CDR2 from the germline V gene are DFQATT and SNEGSKA (reference sequence). This CDR3 is 12 amino acids long. The CDR3 DNA follows: TGCAGTGCCGACCTTGCAGGGGAGACCCAGTACTTC. Its translation: CSADLAGETQYF.

Worth noting for this clonotype: Germline and junction disagree at one end, which may indicate a read error. This rearrangement joins TRBV7-9 to TRBJ2-2; the D gene is possibly TRBD1 (7 bases). CDR1 SEHNR and CDR2 FQNEAQ come from the germline V gene (reference sequence). The CDR3 spans 16 residues. Here the CDR3 DNA reads TGTGCCAGCAGCGGAGAAACGGACAGGACGACCGGGGAGGTGTTTTTT. It translates to CASSGETDRTTGEVFF.

The sample holds a few counts of this clonotype. The chain uses TRBV27 and TRBJ1-2; a weak D match, TRBD1 (6 bases). V lost 3 bases, J lost 4 bases, and 15 bases lay in between. The CDR3 runs to 15 residues. Germline CDR1 and CDR2: MNHEY and SMNVEV (reference sequence). The chain's CDR3 is CASSFSVRGSYGYTF. DNA of the CDR3: TGTGCCAGCAGTTTTAGTGTCAGGGGAAGCTATGGCTACACCTTC.

The gene calls are TRBV5-1 and TRBJ1-5; D uncertain. Per the germline V gene, CDR1 is SGHRS and CDR2 is YFSETQ. Trimming pared 4 bases from V and 6 bases from J, leaving 11 bases between. The CDR3 contains 13 residues. The CDR3 nucleotides are TGCGCCAGCAGCCTCACTTACGGTCAGCCCCAGCATTTT. It encodes CASSLTYGQPQHF.

The chain couples TRBV29-1 to TRBJ2-1; TRBD2 agrees at 11 bases. The CDR3 sequence is 15 residues long. Germline V gene sequence: CDR1 SQVTM, CDR2 ANQGSEA. With V trimmed by 3 bases and J by 8 bases, 9 bases remained unmatched. CDR3 residues: CSVDLLLAGEDEQFF. CDR3 bases: TGCAGCGTTGACCTGTTACTAGCGGGGGAGGATGAGCAGTTCTTC.

This clonotype was found many times. V usage is TRBV9 and J usage is TRBJ2-3; D remains unclear. The ends were cut back, 0 bases at V and 2 bases at J, with 7 bases in the middle. The CDR3 sequence is 14 residues long. Germline CDR1 SGDLS, CDR2 YYNGEE. CDR3 coding DNA: TGTGCCAGCAGCGTAGGGGCTACCACAGATACGCAGTATTTT. Protein: CASSVGATTDTQYF.

This clonotype was recorded at least ten times. V is TRBV5-1 and J is TRBJ2-7, with 9 bases fitting TRBD1. With 3 bases clipped from V and 5 bases from J, the junction kept 6 bases outside the gene matches. The CDR3 is 14 amino acids. CDR1 and CDR2 (germline): SGHRS, YFSETQ. The CDR3 reads CASSSGTGSHEQYF. Here the CDR3 DNA reads TGCGCCAGCAGCTCCGGGACAGGGTCACACGAGCAGTACTTC. Full variable domain (outside the CDR3, taken from reference TRBV5-1 and TRBJ2-7): KAGVTQTPRYLIKTRGQQVTLSCSPISGHRSVSWYQQTPGQGLQFLFEYFSETQRNKGNFPGRFSGRQFSNSRSEMNVSTLELGDSALYLCASSSGTGSHEQYFGPGTRLTVT.

This clonotype was counted many times. The rearrangement uses TRBV6-1 and TRBJ2-3; the match to TRBD2 covers 12 bases. The V gene's germline CDR1 is MNHNS and CDR2 SASEGT. V trimming: 5 bases; J trimming: 3 bases; junction bases outside the gene matches: 6. This CDR3 contains 16 residues. The CDR3 DNA follows: TGTGCCAGCAGTCCTAGACTAGCGGGGGAAACAGATACGCAGTATTTT. Translated: CASSPRLAGETDTQYF.